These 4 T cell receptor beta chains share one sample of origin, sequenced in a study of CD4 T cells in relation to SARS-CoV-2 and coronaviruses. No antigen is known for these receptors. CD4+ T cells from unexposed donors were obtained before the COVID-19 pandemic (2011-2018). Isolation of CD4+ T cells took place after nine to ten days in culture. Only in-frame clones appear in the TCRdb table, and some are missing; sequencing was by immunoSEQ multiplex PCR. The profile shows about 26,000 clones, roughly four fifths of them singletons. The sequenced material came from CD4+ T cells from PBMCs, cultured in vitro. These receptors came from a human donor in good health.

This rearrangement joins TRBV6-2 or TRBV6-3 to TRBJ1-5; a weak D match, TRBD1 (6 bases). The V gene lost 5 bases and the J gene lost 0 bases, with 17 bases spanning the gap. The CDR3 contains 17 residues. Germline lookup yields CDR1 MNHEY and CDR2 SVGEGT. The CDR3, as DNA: TGTGCCAGCAGTCGCAACGTGGGGGGCTTTAGCAATCAGCCCCAGCATTTT. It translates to CASSRNVGGFSNQPQHF.

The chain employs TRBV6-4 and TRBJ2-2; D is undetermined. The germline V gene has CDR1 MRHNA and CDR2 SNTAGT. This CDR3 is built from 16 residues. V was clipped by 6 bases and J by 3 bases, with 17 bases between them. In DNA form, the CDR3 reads TGTGCCAGCAGCCCTCGTGGGGTGCGTTACACCGGGGAGCTGTTTTTT. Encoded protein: CASSPRGVRYTGELFF.

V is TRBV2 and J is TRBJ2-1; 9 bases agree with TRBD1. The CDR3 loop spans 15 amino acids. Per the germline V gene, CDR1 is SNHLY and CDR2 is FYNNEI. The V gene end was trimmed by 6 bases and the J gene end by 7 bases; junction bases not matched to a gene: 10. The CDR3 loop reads CASSTGTGSFNEQFF. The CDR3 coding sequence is TGTGCCAGCAGCACCGGGACAGGGAGCTTTAATGAGCAGTTCTTC.

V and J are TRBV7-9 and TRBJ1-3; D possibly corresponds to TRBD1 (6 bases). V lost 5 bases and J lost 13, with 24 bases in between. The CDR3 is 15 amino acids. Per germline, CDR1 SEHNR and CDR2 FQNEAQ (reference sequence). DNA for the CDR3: TGTGCCAGCAGCCGGAGGGGGACGGACCCACAAGGAATATATTTT. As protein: CASSRRGTDPQGIYF.